This TCR beta chain originates from a study of beta chain features in type 1 diabetes. Overall study: Sorted cell examination encompassed over 90,000,000 cells across all samples.

As regards this clone: As yet, its antigen is unknown.

Every single donor gave one heparinised blood draw, and these averaged around 110 mL. Expressed TCRB transcripts were sequenced after all isolated RNA was converted to cDNA. Some clones are missing from TCRdb's copy, which holds only in-frame ones; the method was immunoSEQ multiplex PCR. The sample contains hundreds of thousands of clones, roughly 16% of which appear only once. The CDR3 has 15 amino acids. V was pared by 2 bases and J by 7 bases, with 3 bases of the junction left unmatched. Germline V gene data show CDR1 as SNHLY and CDR2 as FYNNEI. Notes on the study in general: Using cDNA template may skew counts toward highly expressing activated cells.

The chain uses TRBV2 and TRBJ2-7, with 15 nucleotides matching TRBD2. The receptor was derived from a woman aged 18 to 35 in good health. The sequencing sample was made of naive CD4+ T cells from blood. In nucleotides, the CDR3 is TGTGCCAGCAGTGAAAATGGACTAGCGGGAGGGGAGCAGTACTTC. Amino acids: CASSENGLAGGEQYF.